One sample yielded the 16 T cell receptor beta chains listed below, sequenced in a study of control samples from healthy donors and cancer patients. Some clones are missing from TCRdb's copy, which holds only in-frame ones; the method was immunoSEQ multiplex PCR. The sample includes some 160,000 clones, around nine tenths of them seen just once. The sample taken for sequencing was blood. These receptors originate from a woman under 40 in good health.

This chain joins TRBV24-1 and TRBJ1-5, with TRBD1 identical over 9 bases. Looked up from germline, CDR1 is KGHDR and CDR2 is SFDVKD. V gave up 5 bases and J gave up 0 bases; unmatched junction bases: 7. The CDR3 sequence is 17 residues long. The CDR3 sequence: CATSVPGQGFSNQPQHF. The CDR3 DNA reads as TGTGCCACCAGTGTCCCGGGACAGGGATTTAGCAATCAGCCCCAGCATTTT.

The V and J genes are TRBV5-6 and TRBJ1-1; D is undetermined. The germline gives CDR1 SGHDT, CDR2 YYEEEE. CDR3 length equals 12 residues. V lost 4 bases, J lost 2 bases, and 6 bases lay in between. The CDR3 nucleotides read TGTGCCAGCAGCCTCAGTAACACTGAAGCTTTCTTT. Amino acids: CASSLSNTEAFF.

V and J are TRBV18 and TRBJ1-1; D uncertain. V was pared by 3 bases and J by 3 bases, with 11 bases between. From germline, CDR1 is KGHSH and CDR2 LQKENI. This CDR3 is built from 14 residues. The CDR3 bases are TGTGCCAGCTCACCTCCCCGAGTTTACACTGAAGCTTTCTTT. Encoded protein: CASSPPRVYTEAFF.

V usage is TRBV6-5 and J usage is TRBJ1-2, with 7 positions matching TRBD1. Germline trimming cut 5 bases from V and 4 bases from J; bases unmatched to any gene: 7. Germline lookup yields CDR1 MNHEY and CDR2 SVGAGI. The CDR3 is 14 amino acids. The CDR3 is CASSRQGRSYGYTF. CDR3 sequence (DNA): TGTGCCAGCAGTCGACAGGGTAGGAGCTATGGCTACACCTTC.

This rearrangement joins TRBV30 to TRBJ2-6; no firm D call. The CDR3 has 14 amino acids. Germline CDR1 is GTSNPN and CDR2 is SVGIG (reference sequence). Trimming pared 8 bases from V and 0 bases from J, leaving 11 bases between. The CDR3 nucleotides read TGTGCCAGAGACCTACTCTCTGGGGCCAACGTCCTGACTTTC. This translates into CARDLLSGANVLTF.

This sequence joins TRBV20-1 and TRBJ1-6; unclear D gene. V shed 3 bases and J shed 7 bases, with 4 bases lying between them. CDR3 length equals 11 residues. Germline V CDR1 and CDR2: DFQATT, SNEGSKA (reference sequence). The CDR3 coding sequence is TGCAGTGCTAGTAGCAATTCACCCCTCCACTTT. Translated: CSASSNSPLHF.

The V gene is TRBV6-2 or TRBV6-3, the J gene TRBJ1-3, with no clear D. The CDR3 covers 13 residues. CDR1 and CDR2 from the germline V gene are MNHEY and SVGEGT. Trimming cost V 4 bases and J 2 bases, with 6 bases left between them. CDR3 nucleotides: TGTGCCAGCAGTTGGAGGGCTGGAAACACCATATATTTT. Translation: CASSWRAGNTIYF.

Only a few counts were recorded for this clone. DNA of the CDR3: TGTGCCAGCAGCCCCCACCAGTACTTC. Translation gives CASSPHQYF. The V call is TRBV7-3, the J call TRBJ2-7; D gene ambiguous. CDR1 and CDR2 (germline): SGHTA, FQGTGA. This CDR3 contains 9 residues. V was pared by 5 bases and J by 10 bases, with 6 bases between.

The chain is built from TRBV19 and TRBJ1-2; TRBD1 matches 10 bases. Germline V lookup: CDR1 LNHDA, CDR2 SQIVND (reference sequence). CDR3 length: 15 amino acids. V was clipped by 4 bases and J by 4 bases; unmatched bases: 6. CDR3 bases: TGTGCCAGTAGTACTCCCGGGACAGGGGTCTATGGCTACACCTTC. Translation: CASSTPGTGVYGYTF.

Comments on this clone: This CDR3 is also generated by other DNA sequences in the sample. This sequence joins TRBV4-1 and TRBJ1-5; perhaps TRBD1 as D (5 bases). The CDR3 extends over 15 amino acids. Trimming removed 1 base at V and 2 bases at J, with 9 bases between. Germline-derived CDR1 and CDR2 are MGHRA and YSYEKL. DNA of the CDR3: TGCGCCAGCAGCCAAGTCCAGGGAGGCAATCAGCCCCAGCATTTT. Residues: CASSQVQGGNQPQHF.

J is TRBJ2-3 and V is TRBV30; 9 nucleotides align to TRBD2. CDR1 and CDR2 from the germline V gene are GTSNPN and SVGIG (reference sequence). The CDR3 consists of 15 residues. V shed 1 base and J 3 bases; nucleotides not matched to a gene: 5. CDR3 sequence (DNA): TGTGCCTGGAGTGGTGGTAGCGGGAGTACAGATACGCAGTATTTT. Translation: CAWSGGSGSTDTQYF.

The rearrangement joins TRBV5-5 to TRBJ1-3, with D hard to call. Germline V gene lookup returns CDR1 SGHKS and CDR2 YYEKEE (reference sequence). This CDR3 has 13 amino acids. Trimming cost V 4 bases and J 4 bases, with 9 bases left between them. The CDR3: CASSPLAGNTIYF. CDR3 in DNA: TGTGCCAGCAGCCCGTTAGCCGGAAACACCATATATTTT.

The V gene is TRBV30, the J gene TRBJ2-3, with TRBD1 matching 8 bases. CDR3 length equals 16 residues. The germline gives CDR1 GTSNPN, CDR2 SVGIG (reference sequence). The V and J ends lost 0 bases and 3 bases, in that order; junction bases with no gene match: 8. This CDR3 is CAWSVVDRDPTDTQYF. The CDR3 bases are TGTGCCTGGAGTGTGGTGGACAGGGACCCGACAGATACGCAGTATTTT.

This chain joins TRBV6-5 and TRBJ2-1, with 7 positions matching TRBD2. Trimming took 5 bases from V and 9 from J; bases not matched to a gene: 10. Germline CDR1 reads MNHEY; CDR2 reads SVGAGI. The CDR3 runs to 14 residues. CDR3 DNA: TGTGCCAGCAGTCCCGGTGGGCTAGCGGTTGAGCAGTTCTTC. Translation gives CASSPGGLAVEQFF.

The rearrangement links TRBV28 to TRBJ2-2; 8 nucleotides line up with TRBD1. Germline V gene lookup returns CDR1 MDHEN and CDR2 SYDVKM. This CDR3 has 16 amino acids. V lost 6 bases, J lost 1 base, and 7 bases stayed unmatched. The CDR3 spells CASRSFGTGNTGELFF. As DNA, the CDR3 is TGTGCCAGCAGATCCTTCGGGACAGGGAACACCGGGGAGCTGTTTTTT.

This clone was found once. This chain links TRBV19 with TRBJ2-2; weak D call: TRBD2 (5 bases). The CDR3 consists of 15 residues. Germline V gene lookup returns CDR1 LNHDA and CDR2 SQIVND (reference sequence). V shed 1 base and J shed 8 bases, with 14 bases lying between them. The CDR3: CASSIGQLVTGELFF. CDR3 nucleotide sequence: TGTGCCAGTAGTATAGGCCAACTAGTTACTGGGGAGCTGTTTTTT.